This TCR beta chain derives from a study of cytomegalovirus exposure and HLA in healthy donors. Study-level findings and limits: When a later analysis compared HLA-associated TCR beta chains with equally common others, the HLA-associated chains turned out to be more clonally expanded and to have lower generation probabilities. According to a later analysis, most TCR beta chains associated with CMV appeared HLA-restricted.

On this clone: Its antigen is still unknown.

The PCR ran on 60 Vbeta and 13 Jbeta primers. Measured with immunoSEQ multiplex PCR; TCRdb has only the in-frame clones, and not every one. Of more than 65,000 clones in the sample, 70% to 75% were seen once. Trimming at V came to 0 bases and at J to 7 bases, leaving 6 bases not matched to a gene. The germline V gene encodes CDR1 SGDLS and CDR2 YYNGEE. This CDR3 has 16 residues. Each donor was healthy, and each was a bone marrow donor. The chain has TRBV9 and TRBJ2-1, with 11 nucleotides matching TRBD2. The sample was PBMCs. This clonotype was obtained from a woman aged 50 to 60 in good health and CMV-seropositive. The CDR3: CASSVAGVAGGNEQFF. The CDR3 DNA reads TGTGCCAGCAGCGTAGCTGGGGTAGCGGGAGGGAATGAGCAGTTCTTC.